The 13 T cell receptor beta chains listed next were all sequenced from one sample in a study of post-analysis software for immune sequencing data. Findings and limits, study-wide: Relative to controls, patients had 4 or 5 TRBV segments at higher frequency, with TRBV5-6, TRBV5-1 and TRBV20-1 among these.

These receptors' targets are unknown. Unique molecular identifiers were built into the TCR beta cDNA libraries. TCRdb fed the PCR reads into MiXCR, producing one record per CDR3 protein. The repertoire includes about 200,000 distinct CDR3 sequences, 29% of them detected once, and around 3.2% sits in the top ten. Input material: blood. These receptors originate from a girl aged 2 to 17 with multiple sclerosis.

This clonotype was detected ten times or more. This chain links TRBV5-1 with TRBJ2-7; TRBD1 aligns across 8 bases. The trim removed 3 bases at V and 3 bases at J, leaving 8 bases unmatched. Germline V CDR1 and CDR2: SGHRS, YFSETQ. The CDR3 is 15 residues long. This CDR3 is CASSYAPGQDYEQYF. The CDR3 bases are TGCGCCAGCAGCTACGCGCCGGGACAGGACTACGAGCAGTACTTC. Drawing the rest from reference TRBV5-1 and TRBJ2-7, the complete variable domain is KAGVTQTPRYLIKTRGQQVTLSCSPISGHRSVSWYQQTPGQGLQFLFEYFSETQRNKGNFPGRFSGRQFSNSRSEMNVSTLELGDSALYLCASSYAPGQDYEQYFGPGTRLTVT.

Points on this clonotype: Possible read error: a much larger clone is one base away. CDR3 sequence: CASRPHEGRRETQYF. In nucleotides, the CDR3 is TGTGCCAGCAGACCCCATGAGGGTAGGAGGGAGACCCAGTACTTC. The genes are TRBV13 and TRBJ2-5; D possibly corresponds to TRBD2 (5 bases). Germline lookup yields CDR1 PRHDT and CDR2 FYEKMQ (reference sequence). Trimming pared 6 bases from V and 5 bases from J, leaving 19 bases between. The length of the CDR3 is 15 residues.

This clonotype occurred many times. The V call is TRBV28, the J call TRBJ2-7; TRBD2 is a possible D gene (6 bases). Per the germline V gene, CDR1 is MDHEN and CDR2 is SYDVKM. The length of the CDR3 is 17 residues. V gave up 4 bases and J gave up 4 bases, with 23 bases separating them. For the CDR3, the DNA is TGTGCCAGCAGTTCATCCCTCAGCCCTAGCGCCGGGTACGAGCAGTACTTC. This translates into CASSSSLSPSAGYEQYF.

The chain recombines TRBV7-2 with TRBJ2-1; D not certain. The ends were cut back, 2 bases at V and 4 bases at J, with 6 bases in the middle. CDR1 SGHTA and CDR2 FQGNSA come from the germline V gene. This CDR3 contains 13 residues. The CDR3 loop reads CASSLNMYNEQFF. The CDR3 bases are TGTGCCAGCAGCTTAAACATGTACAATGAGCAGTTCTTC.

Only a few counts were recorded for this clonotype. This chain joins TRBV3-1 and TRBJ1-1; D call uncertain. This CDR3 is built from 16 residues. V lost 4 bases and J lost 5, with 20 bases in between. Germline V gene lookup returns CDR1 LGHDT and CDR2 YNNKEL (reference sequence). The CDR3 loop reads CASSPMEARRQTEAFF. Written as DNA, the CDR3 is TGTGCCAGCAGCCCTATGGAGGCGAGAAGACAAACTGAAGCTTTCTTT. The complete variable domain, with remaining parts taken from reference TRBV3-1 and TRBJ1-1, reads DTAVSQTPKYLVTQMGNDKSIKCEQNLGHDTMYWYKQDSKKFLKIMFSYNNKELIINETVPNRFSPKSPDKAHLNLHINSLELGDSAVYFCASSPMEARRQTEAFFGQGTRLTVV.

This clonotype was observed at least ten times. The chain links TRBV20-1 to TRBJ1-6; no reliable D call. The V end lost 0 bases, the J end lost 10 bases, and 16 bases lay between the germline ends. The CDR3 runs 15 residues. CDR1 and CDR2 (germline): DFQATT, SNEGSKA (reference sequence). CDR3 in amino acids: CSARDGVLTGSPLHF. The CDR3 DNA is TGCAGTGCTAGAGATGGTGTCCTCACGGGCTCACCCCTCCACTTT.

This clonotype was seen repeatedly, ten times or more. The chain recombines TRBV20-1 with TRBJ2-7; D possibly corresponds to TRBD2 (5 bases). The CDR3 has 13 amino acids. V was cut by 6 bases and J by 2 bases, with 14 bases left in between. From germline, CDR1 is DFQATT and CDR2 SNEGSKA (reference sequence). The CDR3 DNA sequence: TGCAGTGCCCCCGAGCGGATCGCCTACGAGCAGTACTTC. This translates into CSAPERIAYEQYF.

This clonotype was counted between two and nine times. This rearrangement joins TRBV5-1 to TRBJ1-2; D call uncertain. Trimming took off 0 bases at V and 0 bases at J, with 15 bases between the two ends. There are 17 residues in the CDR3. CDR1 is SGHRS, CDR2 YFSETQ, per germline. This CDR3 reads CASSLGDYAFTNYGYTF. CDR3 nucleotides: TGCGCCAGCAGCTTGGGGGATTACGCCTTTACTAACTATGGCTACACCTTC.

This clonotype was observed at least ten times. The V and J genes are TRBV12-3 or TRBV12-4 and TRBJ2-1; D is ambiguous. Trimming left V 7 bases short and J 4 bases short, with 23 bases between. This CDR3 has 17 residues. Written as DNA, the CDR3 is TGTGCCAGCATCTTCAGGAGTAGCCCCTTCCTTTACAATGAGCAGTTCTTC. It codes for CASIFRSSPFLYNEQFF.

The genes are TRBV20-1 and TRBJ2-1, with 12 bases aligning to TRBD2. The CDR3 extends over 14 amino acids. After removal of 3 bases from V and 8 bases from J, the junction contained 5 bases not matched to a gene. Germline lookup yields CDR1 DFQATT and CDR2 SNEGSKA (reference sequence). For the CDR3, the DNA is TGCAGTGCTAGGGCTAGCGGGGGGGGGGATGAGCAGTTCTTC. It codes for CSARASGGGDEQFF.

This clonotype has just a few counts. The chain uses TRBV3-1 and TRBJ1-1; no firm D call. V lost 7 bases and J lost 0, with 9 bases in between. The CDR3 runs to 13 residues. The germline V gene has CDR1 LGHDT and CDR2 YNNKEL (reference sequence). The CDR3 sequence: CASTLKVNTEAFF. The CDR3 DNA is TGTGCCAGCACCCTAAAGGTGAACACTGAAGCTTTCTTT.

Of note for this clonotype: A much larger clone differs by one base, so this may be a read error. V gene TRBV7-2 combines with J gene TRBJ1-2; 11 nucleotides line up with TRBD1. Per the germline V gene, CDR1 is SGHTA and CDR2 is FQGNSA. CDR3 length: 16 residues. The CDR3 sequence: CVSSLDGTGGSYGYTF. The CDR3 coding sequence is TGTGTCAGCAGCTTAGATGGGACAGGGGGAAGCTATGGCTACACCTTC.

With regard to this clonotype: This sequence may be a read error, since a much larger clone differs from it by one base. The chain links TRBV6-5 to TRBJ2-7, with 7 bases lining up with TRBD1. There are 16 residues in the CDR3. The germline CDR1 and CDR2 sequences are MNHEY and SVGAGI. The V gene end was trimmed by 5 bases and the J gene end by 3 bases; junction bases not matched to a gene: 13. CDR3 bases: TGTGCCAGCAGTCCCCGGGCCTGGGACAGAATCTACGAGCAGTACTTC. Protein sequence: CASSPRAWDRIYEQYF.